A single sample is the source of the 23 T cell receptor beta chains below, sequenced in a study of siplizumab effects on memory and regulatory T cells. TCRdb's copy holds only in-frame clones and misses some; the assay was immunoSEQ multiplex PCR. The sample carries 100,000 or so clones, around 94% recorded once. Sequenced material: Tregs sorted from blood. The source is a human donor in good health.

The CDR3 reads CASSFLAEQFF. CDR3 coding DNA: TGTGCCAGCAGCTTTTTGGCCGAGCAGTTCTTC. This chain uses TRBV6-1 with TRBJ2-1; D not certain. The CDR3 has 11 residues. The germline V and J ends were trimmed by 6 bases and 10 bases, with 10 bases remaining between them. Looked up from germline, CDR1 is MNHNS and CDR2 is SASEGT.

The V call is TRBV5-5, the J call TRBJ1-1; D is undetermined. The CDR3 covers 15 residues. CDR1 is SGHKS, CDR2 YYEKEE, per germline (reference sequence). V lost 0 bases to trimming and J lost 1 base, with 10 bases between them. The CDR3 loop reads CASSLDFATNTEAFF. DNA for the CDR3: TGTGCCAGCAGCTTGGATTTTGCTACGAACACTGAAGCTTTCTTT.

This clone appeared a few times. The chain links TRBV6-1 to TRBJ1-2; D gene unclear. Germline V CDR1 and CDR2: MNHNS, SASEGT. The CDR3 consists of 13 residues. V shed 8 bases and J shed 5 bases, with 15 bases lying between them. The CDR3 DNA is TGTGCCAGCCACACAGAAGATGTTTATGGCTACACCTTC. Amino acid sequence: CASHTEDVYGYTF.

This clone came up a few times. The gene calls are TRBV9 and TRBJ1-2, with a weak D call TRBD1 (5 bases). V gave up 3 bases and J gave up 8 bases, with 35 bases separating them. The CDR3 length is 20 residues. Germline CDR1 reads SGDLS; CDR2 reads YYNGEE. CDR3 in amino acids: CASSAVVVLGGRFVGKGYTF. CDR3 DNA sequence: TGTGCCAGCAGCGCTGTGGTAGTGTTGGGGGGAAGGTTCGTGGGTAAGGGCTACACCTTC.

The chain recombines TRBV5-6 with TRBJ1-2; TRBD1 agrees at 7 bases. The germline gives CDR1 SGHDT, CDR2 YYEEEE. The CDR3 is 14 amino acids. Trimming took 0 bases from V and 5 from J; bases not matched to a gene: 4. For the CDR3, the DNA is TGTGCCAGCAGCTTGGTGGAGGGGGCATATGGCTACACCTTC. Translated: CASSLVEGAYGYTF.

This chain links TRBV7-7 with TRBJ2-1; D is possibly TRBD2 (6 bases). Trimming removed 5 bases from V and 8 bases from J, with 16 bases in between. The CDR3 length is 14 residues. From germline, CDR1 is SSHAT and CDR2 FNYEAQ (reference sequence). The CDR3 spells CASSLGTFGHEQFF. As DNA, the CDR3 is TGTGCCAGCAGCCTGGGGACTTTTGGCCATGAGCAGTTCTTC.

The chain joins TRBV7-6 to TRBJ1-5, with a tentative D call TRBD1 (5 bases). CDR1 and CDR2 (germline): SGHVS, FNYEAQ. V lost 3 bases and J lost 6, with 9 bases in between. This CDR3 comprises 13 residues. As DNA, the CDR3 is TGTGCCAGCAGCTTGGGGGGGGGTCAGCCCCAGCATTTT. Its protein product is CASSLGGGQPQHF.

This clone came up once. The CDR3 sequence: CASSFGQGNEKLFF. For the CDR3, the DNA is TGTGCCAGCAGCTTCGGTCAGGGGAATGAAAAACTGTTTTTT. The chain recombines TRBV7-9 with TRBJ1-4; possibly TRBD1 for D (6 bases). Germline CDR1 SEHNR, CDR2 FQNEAQ (reference sequence). V was cut by 3 bases and J by 5 bases, with 10 bases left in between. CDR3 length equals 14 residues.

The chain links TRBV30 to TRBJ2-5; 8 bases are a match to TRBD2. Trimming took 5 bases from V and 4 from J; bases not matched to a gene: 12. The CDR3 runs to 15 residues. Looked up from germline, CDR1 is GTSNPN and CDR2 is SVGIG (reference sequence). CDR3 amino acids: CAWGRTSLMGETQYF. The CDR3 DNA reads TGTGCCTGGGGTAGGACTAGCTTAATGGGAGAGACCCAGTACTTC. The full variable domain, completed using reference TRBV30 and TRBJ2-5, is SQTIHQWPATLVQPVGSPLSLECTVEGTSNPNLYWYRQAAGRGLQLLFYSVGIGQISSEVPQNLSASRPQDRQFILSSKKLLLSDSGFYLCAWGRTSLMGETQYFGPGTRLLVL.

The chain joins TRBV7-8 to TRBJ2-3; 13 bases agree with TRBD2. The CDR3 totals 18 residues. Germline V lookup: CDR1 SGHVS, CDR2 FQNEAQ. V was clipped by 4 bases and J by 2 bases; unmatched bases: 9. The CDR3 region has the DNA TGTGCCAGCAGCTACAATTTGGGACTAGCGGGACACACAGATACGCAGTATTTT. Protein product: CASSYNLGLAGHTDTQYF. The variable domain in full, completed from reference TRBV7-8 and TRBJ2-3, reads GAGVSQSPRYKVAKRGQDVALRCDPISGHVSLFWYQQALGQGPEFLTYFQNEAQLDKSGLPSDRFFAERPEGSVSTLKIQRTQQEDSAVYLCASSYNLGLAGHTDTQYFGPGTRLTVL.

This chain links TRBV27 with TRBJ2-2; D unclear. CDR3 length equals 14 residues. The V end was cut by 0 bases, the J end by 2 bases, with 4 bases between. Germline V lookup: CDR1 MNHEY, CDR2 SMNVEV (reference sequence). CDR3 loop: CASSLSTNTGELFF. The CDR3 DNA sequence: TGTGCCAGCAGTTTATCCACTAACACCGGGGAGCTGTTTTTT.

The chain uses TRBV28 and TRBJ2-5, with D tentatively TRBD2 (8 bases). The J call is doubtful: the DNA matches TRBJ2-7 better. CDR1 MDHEN and CDR2 SYDVKM come from the germline V gene. The CDR3 has 16 amino acids. The CDR3 is CASTSLAGRQGYEQYF. CDR3 DNA sequence: TGTGCCAGCACCTCGCTAGCGGGCCGACAGGGCTACGAGCAGTACTTC.

This chain connects TRBV5-5 to TRBJ2-1, with 11 positions matching TRBD2. The CDR3 covers 16 residues. Trimming at V came to 2 bases and at J to 9 bases, leaving 10 bases not matched to a gene. Germline loops: CDR1 SGHKS, CDR2 YYEKEE (reference sequence). The CDR3 DNA is TGTGCCAGCAGCTTCGAGGTAGCGGGAGGGTCTTTTGAGCAGTTCTTC. It is translated as CASSFEVAGGSFEQFF.

The gene calls are TRBV7-3 and TRBJ2-1; no reliable D call. CDR1 is SGHTA, CDR2 FQGTGA, per germline. V lost 4 bases and J lost 9, with 10 bases in between. The CDR3 sequence is 12 residues long. CDR3 protein: CASSSTLGEQFF. CDR3 DNA: TGTGCCAGCAGCTCCACGCTCGGTGAGCAGTTCTTC. The variable domain in full, completed from reference TRBV7-3 and TRBJ2-1, reads GAGVSQTPSNKVTEKGKYVELRCDPISGHTALYWYRQSLGQGPEFLIYFQGTGAADDSGLPNDRFFAVRPEGSVSTLKIQRTERGDSAVYLCASSSTLGEQFFGPGTRLTVL.

The chain links TRBV18 to TRBJ2-3; 7 bases line up with TRBD1. V lost 2 bases and J lost 6; bases outside the gene matches: 5. The V gene's germline CDR1 is KGHSH and CDR2 LQKENI. The CDR3 spans 14 residues. Written as DNA, the CDR3 is TGTGCCAGCTCACCAGCAGGGGGTGTGGATACGCAGTATTTT. This encodes CASSPAGGVDTQYF.

The rearrangement uses TRBV7-8 and TRBJ2-3; 12 bases agree with TRBD2. The CDR3 is 15 amino acids. Germline CDR1 SGHVS, CDR2 FQNEAQ. Trimming removed 3 bases from V and 6 bases from J; junction bases left unmatched: 4. The CDR3 bases are TGTGCCAGCAGCTTGACTAGCGGGAGTATCGATACGCAGTATTTT. This gives the protein CASSLTSGSIDTQYF.

The chain has TRBV19 and TRBJ2-1; D is ambiguous. The length of the CDR3 is 13 residues. V lost 1 base and J 7 bases, leaving 8 bases between the germline ends. Germline CDR1 LNHDA, CDR2 SQIVND (reference sequence). The CDR3 coding sequence is TGTGCCAGTAGTATAGGAGGTGCGAATGAGCAGTTCTTC. Its translation: CASSIGGANEQFF.

CDR3 nucleotide sequence: TGTGCCAGCAGTTTTGGGGCCGGTTCACCCCTCCACTTT. Its translation: CASSFGAGSPLHF. The V call is TRBV14, the J call TRBJ1-6; maybe TRBD1 (5 bases). The CDR3 sequence is 13 residues long. V was cut by 6 bases and J by 9 bases, with 12 bases left in between. Germline V CDR1 and CDR2: SGHDN, FVKESK.

This clone occurred once. The chain carries TRBV6-6 and TRBJ2-6, with D perhaps TRBD1 (6 bases). Germline assignment: CDR1 MNHNY and CDR2 SVGAGI (reference sequence). Trimming took 6 bases from V and 4 from J, leaving 13 bases between them. The CDR3 loop spans 15 amino acids. The CDR3 protein is CASRSTGRGANVLTF. In nucleotides, the CDR3 is TGTGCCAGCAGATCTACAGGGAGAGGGGCCAACGTCCTGACTTTC.

V and J are TRBV27 and TRBJ1-4; perhaps TRBD1 as D (6 bases). CDR3 length: 14 amino acids. V was cut by 6 bases and J by 8 bases, with 16 bases left in between. CDR1 is MNHEY and CDR2 is SMNVEV in the germline V gene (reference sequence). DNA for the CDR3: TGTGCCAGCAGCCAAGGTTGGGGGCAAGAAAAACTGTTTTTT. It encodes CASSQGWGQEKLFF.

The rearrangement uses TRBV10-2 and TRBJ2-1; 16 bases align to TRBD2. The CDR3 length is 17 residues. Looked up from germline, CDR1 is WSHSY and CDR2 is SAAADI. With V trimmed by 6 bases and J by 7 bases, 9 bases remained unmatched. The chain's CDR3 is CASRGLAGGPFLNEQFF. As DNA, the CDR3 is TGCGCCAGCAGGGGACTAGCGGGAGGGCCATTTCTGAATGAGCAGTTCTTC.

The rearrangement joins TRBV7-9 to TRBJ1-4; no firm D call. The CDR3 loop spans 14 amino acids. Trimming removed 0 bases at V and 8 bases at J, with 10 bases between. Germline assignment: CDR1 SEHNR and CDR2 FQNEAQ (reference sequence). The CDR3 region has the DNA TGTGCCAGCAGCTTAGCTTCGTGGAACGAAAAACTGTTTTTT. It encodes CASSLASWNEKLFF.

V usage is TRBV19 and J usage is TRBJ2-6, with TRBD1 matching 9 bases. The germline gives CDR1 LNHDA, CDR2 SQIVND (reference sequence). The CDR3 loop spans 18 amino acids. The ends lost 4 bases at V and 1 base at J; junction bases unmatched: 8. The CDR3 here is CASSSYLQGASGANVLTF. For the CDR3, the DNA is TGTGCCAGTAGTAGCTACTTACAGGGGGCGTCTGGGGCCAACGTCCTGACTTTC.